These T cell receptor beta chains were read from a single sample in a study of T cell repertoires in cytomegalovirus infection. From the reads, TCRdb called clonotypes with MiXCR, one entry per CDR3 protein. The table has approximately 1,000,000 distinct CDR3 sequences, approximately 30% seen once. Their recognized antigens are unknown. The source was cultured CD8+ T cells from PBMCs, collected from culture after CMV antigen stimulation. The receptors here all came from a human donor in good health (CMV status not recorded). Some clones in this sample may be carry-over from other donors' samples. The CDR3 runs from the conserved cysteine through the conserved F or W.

CASSYSTQGDGYTF TRBJ1-2 TRBV6-5
CVSSLAQGYEQFF TRBJ2-1 TRBV7-6
CASSVLLTGTEAFF TRBJ1-1 TRBV19
CASKGAHREQFF TRBJ2-1 TRBV12-3/TRBV12-4
CASSLTGTSDGNYGYTF TRBJ1-2 TRBV4-1
CASIAGGGGEQVTQYF TRBJ2-3 TRBV23-1
CASSVARAPNEQFF TRBJ2-1 TRBV9
CASSTWDPGQGRETQYF TRBJ2-5 TRBV7-8
CASRGTLYNEQFF TRBJ2-1 TRBV7-8
CASSSDAGDHYEQYF TRBJ2-7 TRBV7-6
CASSLRDGSHNEQFF TRBJ2-1 TRBV5-5
CASTRTEAFF TRBJ1-1 TRBV7-3
CASSLGRISYEQYF TRBJ2-7 TRBV7-6
CASSYKGGAAKNIQYF TRBJ2-4 TRBV6-5
CASSWAGEKYEQYF TRBJ2-7 TRBV6-6
CASSQEPGQGTYGYTF TRBJ1-2 TRBV4-1
CASSRGGGANTGELFF TRBJ2-2 TRBV7-3
CASSLGGYRNNEQFF TRBJ2-1 TRBV7-6
CASSPGKGGWGTDIQYF TRBJ2-4 TRBV4-1
CASPGQPNYGYTF TRBJ1-2 TRBV2
CASSSPGPGGFGYTF TRBJ1-2 TRBV6-6
CASSLGVRAEDTQYF TRBJ2-3 TRBV5-6
CASSQVQTRPNTEAFF TRBJ1-1 TRBV4-1
CASSLGVFQPQHF TRBJ1-5 TRBV7-6
CSARDGKDRSYEANYGYTF TRBJ1-2 TRBV20-1
CSAEAGPSETQYF TRBJ2-5 TRBV20-1
CASSQDYRVPYNEQFF TRBJ2-1 TRBV4-3
CASSHRDRSYNEQFF TRBJ2-1 TRBV2
CATSDGAANTEAFF TRBJ1-1 TRBV7-6
CASSYTGQNYGYTF TRBJ1-2 TRBV6-5
CASGYSLDTQYF TRBJ2-3 TRBV2
CASSLRTGGVYTIYF TRBJ1-3 TRBV27